What follows are 30 T cell receptor beta chains derived from one specimen sequenced in a study of shared clonotypes between healthy human individuals. This table comes from immunoSEQ multiplex PCR, and its TCRdb copy is limited to in-frame clones, with some not included. This table holds about 2.4 million clones, more than 85% found once. Sequences were obtained from naive CD4+ T cells from PBMCs. Stated subset: CD45RA+ positively selected. All receptors come from a man in his late teens or twenties in good health. Some clones in this sample may be carry-over from other donors' samples.

The J gene is TRBJ1-1, the V gene TRBV15; TRBD1 agrees at 10 bases. This CDR3 spans 16 amino acids. Germline lookup yields CDR1 LNHNV and CDR2 YYDKDF (reference sequence). J lost 1 base, V lost 3 bases, and 5 bases had no gene match. CDR3 coding DNA: TGTGCCACCAGCAGTAGGGACAGGGGAGCGAACACTGAAGCTTTCTTT. Protein sequence: CATSSRDRGANTEAFF.

This clone was seen just once. The CDR3 region is CASSLRLAVANTGELFF. As DNA, the CDR3 is TGTGCCAGCAGCTTACGACTAGCGGTCGCGAACACCGGGGAGCTGTTTTTT. The V and J genes are TRBV11-3 and TRBJ2-2, with TRBD2 matching 9 bases. The CDR3 is 17 residues long. Germline assignment: CDR1 SGHNT and CDR2 YENEEA. Trimming removed 2 bases from V and 0 bases from J; junction bases left unmatched: 4.

This clone was recorded only once. The genes are TRBV29-1 and TRBJ2-3, with 9 bases lining up with TRBD1. The CDR3 loop spans 15 amino acids. CDR1 is SQVTM and CDR2 is ANQGSEA in the germline V gene. V shed 8 bases and J 2 bases; nucleotides not matched to a gene: 11. Written as DNA, the CDR3 is TGCAGCTCGCCGGGACAGGGCGGATTCACAGATACGCAGTATTTT. Translation gives CSSPGQGGFTDTQYF.

This clone has just a few counts. V gene TRBV15 combines with J gene TRBJ2-2; D might be TRBD2 (5 bases). The CDR3 consists of 14 residues. The V end was cut by 5 bases, the J end by 2 bases, with 9 bases between. Germline V gene lookup returns CDR1 LNHNV and CDR2 YYDKDF (reference sequence). DNA of the CDR3: TGTGCCACCAGCCTCGACTACAACACCGGGGAGCTGTTTTTT. Its protein product is CATSLDYNTGELFF.

The chain carries TRBV6-6 and TRBJ1-1, with D perhaps matching TRBD1 (5 bases). The germline V gene has CDR1 MNHNY and CDR2 SVGAGI (reference sequence). The V end was cut by 6 bases, the J end by 1 base, with 15 bases between. The CDR3 length is 15 residues. CDR3 sequence: CASSSSHRRNTEAFF. In DNA, the CDR3 is TGTGCCAGCAGCTCGTCACACAGGAGGAACACTGAAGCTTTCTTT.

This chain uses TRBV7-2 with TRBJ2-3; D unclear. Trimming took off 3 bases at V and 2 bases at J, with 12 bases between the two ends. The CDR3 contains 15 residues. CDR1 and CDR2 (germline): SGHTA, FQGNSA. This CDR3 is CASSFSRTTTDTQYF. The CDR3 DNA follows: TGTGCCAGCAGCTTCTCTAGAACTACCACAGATACGCAGTATTTT.

The DNA for the CDR3 is TGTGCCAGCTCAGTGACAGCAGATAGCAATCAGCCCCAGCATTTT. Translated, it gives CASSVTADSNQPQHF. V and J are TRBV18 and TRBJ1-5, with D perhaps matching TRBD1 (5 bases). Germline V gene data show CDR1 as KGHSH and CDR2 as LQKENI. This CDR3 contains 15 residues. V was pared by 5 bases and J by 0 bases, with 11 bases between.

V usage is TRBV28 and J usage is TRBJ2-7, with a weak D call TRBD2 (6 bases). V gave up 10 bases and J gave up 6 bases, with 19 bases separating them. The CDR3 is 13 residues long. The V gene's germline CDR1 is MDHEN and CDR2 SYDVKM. The CDR3 sequence is CATQLVGLPEQYF. The CDR3 DNA sequence: TGTGCCACCCAGCTCGTGGGACTTCCCGAGCAGTACTTC.

This chain joins TRBV21-1 and TRBJ2-5; TRBD1 is the table's D call and was not checked against the DNA. TRBV21-1 is flagged as a pseudogene. This CDR3 region has 14 residues. The CDR3 loop reads CASSRVTGLETQYF. The CDR3 DNA sequence: TGTGCCAGCAGCAGGGTCACAGGTCTGGAAACCCAGTACTTC.

V gene TRBV25-1 combines with J gene TRBJ2-1, with 12 nucleotides matching TRBD1. After removal of 2 bases from V and 12 bases from J, the junction contained 8 bases not matched to a gene. CDR3 size: 15 residues. Germline V gives CDR1 MGHDK, CDR2 SYGVNS. CDR3: CASSEPGTGGDLQFF. CDR3 in DNA: TGTGCCAGCAGTGAACCAGGGACAGGGGGCGATCTGCAGTTCTTC.

The chain uses TRBV10-1 and TRBJ2-2; 9 bases align to TRBD2. The CDR3 length is 18 residues. V was clipped by 11 bases and J by 5 bases; unmatched bases: 21. Germline loops: CDR1 WNHNN, CDR2 SYGVQD (reference sequence). As DNA, the CDR3 is TGCGCCGGGGTGGGTGAGGAGCGGGAGGCCCTAGGGACCGGGGAGCTGTTTTTT. It encodes CAGVGEEREALGTGELFF.

This chain connects TRBV5-4 to TRBJ2-7, with TRBD1 as a possible D gene (6 bases). V was trimmed by 4 bases and J by 2 bases, leaving 19 bases between them. Germline V lookup: CDR1 SGHNT, CDR2 YYREEE (reference sequence). The CDR3 totals 16 residues. CDR3 protein: CASSKGPGVVAYEQYF. DNA of the CDR3: TGTGCCAGCAGCAAGGGACCAGGGGTCGTCGCCTACGAGCAGTACTTC.

This clone was counted a single time. The chain carries TRBV30 and TRBJ2-2; no clear D. Trimming took 1 base from V and 7 from J, leaving 4 bases between them. CDR3 length: 11 amino acids. CDR1 and CDR2 (germline): GTSNPN, SVGIG (reference sequence). The CDR3 coding sequence is TGTGCCTGGAGTGCGGTCGGGGAGCTGTTTTTT. Amino acids: CAWSAVGELFF.

The chain combines TRBV6-5 with TRBJ1-5, with 9 nucleotides matching TRBD1. V lost 8 bases, J lost 9 bases, and 8 bases stayed unmatched. The CDR3 is 13 amino acids. Germline CDR1 is MNHEY and CDR2 is SVGAGI. In DNA form, the CDR3 reads TGTGCCAGCGGACAGGGGCCATTGGGGCCCCAGCATTTT. This translates into CASGQGPLGPQHF.

This clone was detected only once. The chain is built from TRBV5-1 and TRBJ2-7; D is possibly TRBD2 (5 bases). Germline assignment: CDR1 SGHRS and CDR2 YFSETQ. Deletions cut 6 bases from V and 3 bases from J, with 10 bases between. The CDR3 runs to 12 residues. DNA for the CDR3: TGCGCCAGCACTAGCCAGAGCTACGAGCAGTACTTC. It encodes CASTSQSYEQYF.

The chain couples TRBV5-4 to TRBJ1-5, with a tentative D call TRBD1 (5 bases). The germline gives CDR1 SGHNT, CDR2 YYREEE (reference sequence). This CDR3 is 14 amino acids long. V was cut by 5 bases and J by 7 bases, with 16 bases left in between. This CDR3 is CASSKNGRDQPQHF. In DNA form, the CDR3 reads TGTGCCAGCAGTAAGAATGGCAGGGACCAGCCCCAGCATTTT.

The chain joins TRBV28 to TRBJ1-1; weak D call: TRBD1 (5 bases). The CDR3 consists of 15 residues. The V gene's germline CDR1 is MDHEN and CDR2 SYDVKM. Trimming left V 5 bases short and J 4 bases short, with 17 bases between. CDR3 in amino acids: CASSPSRGGSTEAFF. CDR3 nucleotides: TGTGCCAGCAGTCCCTCCCGTGGGGGGAGCACTGAAGCTTTCTTT.

Comment on this clone: The identical CDR3 is also encoded by other nucleotide sequences in the sample. This rearrangement joins TRBV6-6 to TRBJ1-1, with no clear D. V lost 1 base, J lost 2 bases, and 5 bases lay in between. The germline V gene has CDR1 MNHNY and CDR2 SVGAGI (reference sequence). This CDR3 is built from 13 residues. The CDR3 DNA reads TGTGCCAGCAGTTACTTCGGCAACACTGAAGCTTTCTTT. Amino acid sequence: CASSYFGNTEAFF.

This sequence joins TRBV7-6 and TRBJ2-2, with unresolved D. Germline lookup yields CDR1 SGHVS and CDR2 FNYEAQ. The CDR3 consists of 16 residues. Trimming took off 5 bases at V and 0 bases at J, with 13 bases between the two ends. The CDR3 coding sequence is TGTGCCAGCAGCCAGAGGTCGGGCTCGAACACCGGGGAGCTGTTTTTT. It translates to CASSQRSGSNTGELFF.

V is TRBV19 and J is TRBJ2-1, with D possibly TRBD2 on 6 matching bases. CDR3 size: 14 residues. Germline CDR1 reads LNHDA; CDR2 reads SQIVND (reference sequence). The germline V and J ends were trimmed by 1 base and 7 bases, with 11 bases remaining between them. The CDR3 spells CASSIAGASNEQFF. CDR3 bases: TGTGCCAGTAGTATAGCGGGAGCTTCGAATGAGCAGTTCTTC.

J is TRBJ1-5 and V is TRBV28; a weak D match, TRBD1 (5 bases). Trimming shortened V by 1 base and J by 7 bases, and 11 bases separated the two germline ends. This CDR3 has 14 residues. The germline V gene has CDR1 MDHEN and CDR2 SYDVKM. The CDR3 nucleotides read TGTGCCAGCAGTTTATCAGGTTGGGGCCAGCCCCAGCATTTT. Translation: CASSLSGWGQPQHF.

This clone was counted only a few times. Other DNA sequences of this sample code for an identical CDR3. The rearrangement uses TRBV5-4 and TRBJ1-1; 8 nucleotides line up with TRBD1. The CDR3 is made up of 14 amino acids. Germline CDR1 reads SGHNT; CDR2 reads YYREEE (reference sequence). The J segment lost 1 base and the V segment lost 5 bases, leaving 4 bases of the junction unmatched. The DNA for the CDR3 is TGTGCCAGCAGTCTCGACAGGGGGAACACTGAAGCTTTCTTT. Translation: CASSLDRGNTEAFF.

This sequence joins TRBV2 and TRBJ2-7; TRBD2 matches 12 bases. J was trimmed by 6 bases and V by 4 bases; bases with no gene match: 7. Germline V lookup: CDR1 SNHLY, CDR2 FYNNEI. The CDR3 covers 15 residues. The chain's CDR3 is CASSVSSGRAVEQYF. The CDR3 DNA reads TGTGCCAGCAGTGTTTCTAGCGGGAGGGCCGTCGAGCAGTACTTC.

The chain carries TRBV2 and TRBJ2-5; D not resolved. Germline-derived CDR1 and CDR2 are SNHLY and FYNNEI. This CDR3 spans 13 amino acids. V was cut by 4 bases and J by 5 bases, with 11 bases left in between. CDR3 loop: CASSGGPPETQYF. In nucleotides, the CDR3 is TGTGCCAGCAGTGGAGGACCCCCTGAGACCCAGTACTTC.

The DNA for the CDR3 is TGTGCCAGCAGTGTAGTGTTTGGGACAGCCTATGGCTACACCTTC. It yields the protein CASSVVFGTAYGYTF. The chain employs TRBV2 and TRBJ1-2; 7 positions agree with TRBD1. Germline CDR1 is SNHLY and CDR2 is FYNNEI. This CDR3 is 15 amino acids long. V trimming: 4 bases; J trimming: 4 bases; junction bases outside the gene matches: 9.

This sequence joins TRBV29-1 and TRBJ2-6; 7 positions agree with TRBD1. With V trimmed by 6 bases and J by 0 bases, 14 bases remained unmatched. CDR3 length: 18 amino acids. Germline V lookup: CDR1 SQVTM, CDR2 ANQGSEA. CDR3 sequence reads: CSVAPTTGFSSGANVLTF. The DNA for the CDR3 is TGCAGCGTAGCCCCGACGACAGGGTTTAGCTCTGGGGCCAACGTCCTGACTTTC.

This clone was observed once. V and J are TRBV9 and TRBJ2-7; 9 positions match TRBD2. Germline CDR1 reads SGDLS; CDR2 reads YYNGEE. This CDR3 is 15 amino acids long. V trimming: 2 bases; J trimming: 6 bases; junction bases outside the gene matches: 9. The DNA for the CDR3 is TGTGCCAGCAGCGTGCGGGAGGGCCTTTGGGGCGAGCAGTACTTC. Translation: CASSVREGLWGEQYF. The variable domain in full, with the rest retrieved from reference TRBV9 and TRBJ2-7, is DSGVTQTPKHLITATGQRVTLRCSPRSGDLSVYWYQQSLDQGLQFLIQYYNGEERAKGNILERFSAQQFPDLHSELNLSSLELGDSALYFCASSVREGLWGEQYFGPGTRLTVT.

The V and J genes are TRBV28 and TRBJ1-2; D is uncertain. Germline V gene sequence: CDR1 MDHEN, CDR2 SYDVKM. Between the trimmed V and J ends, which lost 5 bases and 5 bases, there was a span of 15 bases. The length of the CDR3 is 14 residues. The CDR3 spells CASSQSGPLYGYTF. The CDR3 bases are TGTGCCAGCAGTCAATCCGGGCCTCTATATGGCTACACCTTC.

The chain recombines TRBV5-1 with TRBJ2-1; D call uncertain. The CDR3 runs 11 residues. Germline lookup yields CDR1 SGHRS and CDR2 YFSETQ. V lost 7 bases and J 8 bases, leaving 10 bases between the germline ends. The CDR3 DNA is TGCGCCAGCTCTGGCCCCGATGAGCAGTTCTTC. This encodes CASSGPDEQFF. The full variable domain, its missing parts supplied by reference TRBV5-1 and TRBJ2-1, is KAGVTQTPRYLIKTRGQQVTLSCSPISGHRSVSWYQQTPGQGLQFLFEYFSETQRNKGNFPGRFSGRQFSNSRSEMNVSTLELGDSALYLCASSGPDEQFFGPGTRLTVL.

This chain uses TRBV28 with TRBJ2-7; 10 bases map to TRBD2. The CDR3 has 15 amino acids. Germline assignment: CDR1 MDHEN and CDR2 SYDVKM. V trimming: 6 bases; J trimming: 1 base; junction bases outside the gene matches: 6. The CDR3 DNA follows: TGTGCCAGCAGCCGTAAACTAGCGGGGTCCTACGAGCAGTACTTC. Its protein is CASSRKLAGSYEQYF.